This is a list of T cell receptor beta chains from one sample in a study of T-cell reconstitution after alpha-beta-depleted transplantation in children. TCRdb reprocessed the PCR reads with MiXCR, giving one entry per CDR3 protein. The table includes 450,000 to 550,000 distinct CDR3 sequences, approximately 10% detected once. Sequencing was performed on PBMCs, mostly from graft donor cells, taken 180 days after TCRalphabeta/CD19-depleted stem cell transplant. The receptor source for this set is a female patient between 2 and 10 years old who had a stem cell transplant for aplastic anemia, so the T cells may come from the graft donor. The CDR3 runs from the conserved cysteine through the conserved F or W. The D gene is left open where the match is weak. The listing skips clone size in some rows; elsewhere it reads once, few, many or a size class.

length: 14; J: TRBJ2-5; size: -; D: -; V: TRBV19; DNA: TGTGCCAGTAACGCCAGGGTGTGCCAAGAGACCCAGTACTTC; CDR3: CASNARVCQETQYF
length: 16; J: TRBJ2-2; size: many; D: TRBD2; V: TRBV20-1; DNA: TGCAGTGCTACGAGTCCTAGCGGGGGACCAACCGGGGAGCTGTTTTTT; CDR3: CSATSPSGGPTGELFF
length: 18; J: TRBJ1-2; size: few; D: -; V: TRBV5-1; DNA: TGCGCCAGCAGCAGGAAACGGGGACTCGAGAGGGCCCGGTATGGCTACACCTTC; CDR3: CASSRKRGLERARYGYTF
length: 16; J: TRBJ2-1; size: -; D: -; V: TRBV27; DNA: TGTGCCAGCAGTTTAGTCCCAGGACACTTCTACAATGAGCAGTTCTTC; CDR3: CASSLVPGHFYNEQFF
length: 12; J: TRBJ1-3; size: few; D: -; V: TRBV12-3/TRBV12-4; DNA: TGTGCCAGCACCGGACAGGGAAACACCATATATTTT; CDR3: CASTGQGNTIYF
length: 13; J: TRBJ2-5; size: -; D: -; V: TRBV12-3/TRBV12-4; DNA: TGTGCCGGGCACTATAGGAGGGAAGAGACCCAGTACTTC; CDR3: CAGHYRREETQYF
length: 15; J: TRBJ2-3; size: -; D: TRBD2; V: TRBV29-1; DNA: TGCAGCGCCATGAGAAGTAGCGGGATTACAGATACGCAGTATTTT; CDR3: CSAMRSSGITDTQYF
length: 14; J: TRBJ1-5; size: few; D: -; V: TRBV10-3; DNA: TGTGCCATCAGTGCCGGCCTGAGCAATCAGCCCCAGCATTTT; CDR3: CAISAGLSNQPQHF
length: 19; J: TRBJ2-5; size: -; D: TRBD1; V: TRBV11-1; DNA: TGTGCCAGCAGCTTATGGGGCCTACACCGGGACAGGGGTAAAGAGACCCAGTACTTC; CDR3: CASSLWGLHRDRGKETQYF
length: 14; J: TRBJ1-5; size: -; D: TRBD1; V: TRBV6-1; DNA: TGTGCCAGCAGTAAAACAGGGGTGGATCAGCCCCAGCATTTT; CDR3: CASSKTGVDQPQHF
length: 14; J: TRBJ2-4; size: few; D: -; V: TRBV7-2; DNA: TGTGCCAGCACTAGTTTTGCGACAGGCAACATTCAGTACTTC; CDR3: CASTSFATGNIQYF
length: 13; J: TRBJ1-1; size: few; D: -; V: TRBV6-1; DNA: TGTGCCACGCCCGAGGAGGTGACGACTGAAGCTTTCTTT; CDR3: CATPEEVTTEAFF
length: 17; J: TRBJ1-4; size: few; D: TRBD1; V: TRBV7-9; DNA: TGTGCCAGCAGCCGTCCCGGGACAGGGGCAACTAATGAAAAACTGTTTTTT; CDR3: CASSRPGTGATNEKLFF
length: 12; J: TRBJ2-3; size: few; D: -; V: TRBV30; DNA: TGTGCCTGGACCGGGGATACAGATACGCAGTATTTT; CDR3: CAWTGDTDTQYF
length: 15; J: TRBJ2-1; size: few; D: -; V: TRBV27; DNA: TGTGCCAGCAGGCTGACTAGTTTCGCCTACAATGAGCAGTTCTTC; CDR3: CASRLTSFAYNEQFF
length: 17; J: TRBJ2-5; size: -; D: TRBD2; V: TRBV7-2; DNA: TGTGCCAGCAGCTTGGGGGGTGGTAGCGGGAATGTAGAGACCCAGTACTTC; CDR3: CASSLGGGSGNVETQYF
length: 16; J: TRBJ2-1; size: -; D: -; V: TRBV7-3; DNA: TGTGCCAGCAGCTTAAGTAATCGGGGTGGGTACAATGAGCAGTTCTTC; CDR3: CASSLSNRGGYNEQFF
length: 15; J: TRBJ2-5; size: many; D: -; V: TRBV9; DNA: TGTGCCAGCAGCGTTATGGGAGTGGGGGGAGAGACCCAGTACTTC; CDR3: CASSVMGVGGETQYF
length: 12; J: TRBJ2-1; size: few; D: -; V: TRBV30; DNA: TGTGCCTGGAGTCCCGTCGGGCCTGAGCAGTTCTTC; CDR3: CAWSPVGPEQFF